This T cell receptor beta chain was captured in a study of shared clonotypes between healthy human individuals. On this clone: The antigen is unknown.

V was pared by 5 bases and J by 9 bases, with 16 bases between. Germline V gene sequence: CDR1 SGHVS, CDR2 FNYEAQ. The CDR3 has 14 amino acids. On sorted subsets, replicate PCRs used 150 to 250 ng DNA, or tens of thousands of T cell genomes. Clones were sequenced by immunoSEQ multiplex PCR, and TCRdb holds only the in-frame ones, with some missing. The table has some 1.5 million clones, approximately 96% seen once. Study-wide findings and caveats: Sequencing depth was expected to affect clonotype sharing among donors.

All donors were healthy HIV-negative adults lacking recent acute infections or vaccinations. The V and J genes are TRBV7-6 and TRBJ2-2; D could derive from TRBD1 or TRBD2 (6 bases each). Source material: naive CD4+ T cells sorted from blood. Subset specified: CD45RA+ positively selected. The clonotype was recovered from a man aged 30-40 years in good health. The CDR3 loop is CASSRGPGVWELFF. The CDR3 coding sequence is TGTGCCAGCAGCCGGGGGCCGGGGGTCTGGGAGCTGTTTTTT.